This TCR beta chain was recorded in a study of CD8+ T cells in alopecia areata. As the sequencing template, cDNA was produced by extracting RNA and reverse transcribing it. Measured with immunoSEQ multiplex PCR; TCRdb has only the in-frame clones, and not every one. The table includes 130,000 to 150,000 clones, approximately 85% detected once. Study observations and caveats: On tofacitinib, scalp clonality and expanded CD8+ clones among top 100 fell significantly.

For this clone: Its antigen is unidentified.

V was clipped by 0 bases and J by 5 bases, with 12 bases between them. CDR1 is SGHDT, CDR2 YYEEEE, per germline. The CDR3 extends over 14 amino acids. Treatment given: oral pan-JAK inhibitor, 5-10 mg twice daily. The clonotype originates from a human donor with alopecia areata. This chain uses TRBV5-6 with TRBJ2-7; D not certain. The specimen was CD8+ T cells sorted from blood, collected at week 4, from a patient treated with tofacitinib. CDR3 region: CASSLGLSSDEQYF. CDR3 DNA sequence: TGTGCCAGCAGCTTGGGGCTCTCTTCGGACGAGCAGTACTTC.